Below, 29 T cell receptor beta chains from the same sample are listed, as sequenced in a study of T cell repertoires in cytomegalovirus infection. From the reads, TCRdb called clonotypes with MiXCR, one entry per CDR3 protein. The top ten clones hold more than 20% of a sample with 560,000 or so distinct CDR3 sequences, approximately 17% of them seen once. The specimen sequenced was CD8+ T cells from PBMCs. Receptor source: a human donor in good health (CMV status not recorded). Some clones in this sample may be carry-over from other donors' samples.

On this clonotype: The junction departs from germline at one end; a sequencing error may be responsible. The chain joins TRBV7-6 to TRBJ2-1; maybe TRBD2 (6 bases). The CDR3 sequence is 14 residues long. Germline V gives CDR1 SGHVS, CDR2 FNYEAQ. Here the CDR3 reads CASNFGTAGNEQLF. The CDR3 region has the DNA TGTGCCAGCAACTTTGGGACTGCCGGGAATGAGCAGTTATTC.

Comments on this clonotype: A junction end diverges from the germline sequence, so it may reflect a read error. The chain uses TRBV4-1 and TRBJ2-3, with a weak D call TRBD2 (7 bases). This CDR3 has 19 amino acids. Germline CDR1 is MGHRA and CDR2 is YSYEKL. Here the CDR3 reads CASSQVKLAGGGGTDTQYF. The CDR3 DNA is TGTGCCAGCAGCCAAGTAAAGTTGGCGGGCGGGGGCGGCACAGATACGCAGTATTTT.

This clonotype was counted between two and nine times. The J gene is TRBJ2-7, the V gene TRBV12-3 or TRBV12-4, with 7 bases that match TRBD1. J was trimmed by 0 bases and V by 5 bases; bases with no gene match: 10. The CDR3 consists of 16 residues. The CDR3 DNA reads TGTGCCAGCAGTCCCTACAGGGGCGTTAGCTCCTACGAGCAGTACTTC. Translating it yields CASSPYRGVSSYEQYF.

This clonotype was seen at least ten times. This chain links TRBV7-8 with TRBJ2-3; tentative D call: TRBD2 (5 bases). Trimming stripped 5 bases from V and 5 bases from J, with 17 bases between. CDR1 is SGHVS, CDR2 FQNEAQ, per germline. CDR3 length: 15 residues. CDR3 nucleotide sequence: TGTGCCAGCAGCCCCGGTCAGTTTGAGGGAGATACGCAGTATTTT. Residues: CASSPGQFEGDTQYF.

This clonotype occurred many times. This chain's CDR3 is CASSLTPGDEQFF. Here the CDR3 DNA reads TGTGCCAGCAGCCTCACCCCAGGCGATGAGCAGTTCTTC. The chain combines TRBV7-8 with TRBJ2-1; no firm D call. There are 13 residues in the CDR3. Trimming took 5 bases from V and 8 from J, leaving 13 bases between them. The germline V gene has CDR1 SGHVS and CDR2 FQNEAQ.

The genes are TRBV27 and TRBJ2-3; D gene unclear. The germline CDR1 and CDR2 sequences are MNHEY and SMNVEV (reference sequence). Trimming left V 6 bases short and J 9 bases short, with 19 bases between. The CDR3 is 14 residues long. The DNA of the CDR3 is TGTGCCAGCAGCCTCCGCGTTGGGTTTTCCACGCAGTATTTT. This translates into CASSLRVGFSTQYF.

This clonotype has just a few counts. This chain connects TRBV7-4 to TRBJ2-7; TRBD1 matches at 10 bases. J gave up 0 bases and V 6 bases, and 8 bases lay outside the gene matches. Germline CDR1 is SGHVT and CDR2 is SQSDAQ. This CDR3 has 16 residues. CDR3: CASSHGQGGSSYEQYF. CDR3 DNA: TGTGCCAGCAGTCATGGACAGGGGGGCAGCTCCTACGAGCAGTACTTC.

There are many counts of this clonotype. The J gene is TRBJ1-6, the V gene TRBV11-1, with D possibly matching TRBD1 (6 bases). This CDR3 is 18 amino acids long. Germline values: CDR1 SGHAT, CDR2 FQDESV (reference sequence). The V and J ends lost 0 bases and 0 bases respectively, with 12 bases between them. The DNA of the CDR3 is TGTGCCAGCAGCTTAGCGCGTCAGGGGAGCTCCTATAATTCACCCCTCCACTTT. The encoded protein is CASSLARQGSSYNSPLHF.

This clonotype was seen at least ten times. V is TRBV12-3 or TRBV12-4 and J is TRBJ1-6; no clear D. The CDR3 length is 12 residues. V dropped 5 bases and J dropped 7 bases, with 6 bases sitting between them. The CDR3 here is CASSPPNSPLHF. The CDR3 coding sequence is TGTGCCAGCAGTCCTCCGAATTCACCCCTCCACTTT.

This clonotype occurred many times. V usage is TRBV7-9 and J usage is TRBJ2-7, with D tentatively TRBD1 (6 bases). Germline V lookup: CDR1 SEHNR, CDR2 FQNEAQ (reference sequence). The CDR3 extends over 14 amino acids. The V end lost 5 bases, the J end lost 1 base, and 12 bases lay between the germline ends. The CDR3 coding sequence is TGTGCCAGCAGCAAACGGACAGCTTCCTACGAGCAGTACTTC. Translation gives CASSKRTASYEQYF.

This chain connects TRBV6-1 to TRBJ2-1, with a tentative D call TRBD2 (6 bases). The ends were cut back, 4 bases at V and 2 bases at J, with 21 bases in the middle. Germline CDR1 is MNHNS and CDR2 is SASEGT. The CDR3 sequence is 18 residues long. The chain's CDR3 is CASSGSSGPLRTYNEQFF. As DNA, the CDR3 is TGTGCCAGCAGTGGCTCAAGCGGGCCCCTTAGAACCTACAATGAGCAGTTCTTC.

The rearrangement joins TRBV3-1 to TRBJ2-3, with D perhaps TRBD1 or TRBD2 (5 bases each). V lost 1 base to trimming and J lost 6 bases, with 14 bases between them. The CDR3 length is 15 residues. In germline, CDR1 is LGHDT, CDR2 YNNKEL (reference sequence). CDR3 sequence reads: CASSQGQGRLDTQYF. The CDR3 coding sequence is TGTGCCAGCAGCCAAGGTCAGGGACGACTCGATACGCAGTATTTT.

The sample holds many counts of this clonotype. The chain employs TRBV6-1 and TRBJ2-5; D unresolved. Per the germline V gene, CDR1 is MNHNS and CDR2 is SASEGT. Trimming cost V 1 base and J 2 bases, with 8 bases left between them. The CDR3 is 14 residues long. CDR3 DNA sequence: TGTGCCAGCAGTGAAGTATCGAGTCAAGAGACCCAGTACTTC. Amino acid sequence: CASSEVSSQETQYF.

Turning to this clonotype: With a much larger clone just one base away, this may be a read error. J is TRBJ2-2 and V is TRBV12-3 or TRBV12-4; 9 bases line up with TRBD1. This CDR3 has 16 amino acids. The CDR3 nucleotides read TGTGTCAGCAGTTCTTCCGGGGACAGGGCGGCCGGGGAGCTGTTTTTT. Translating it yields CVSSSSGDRAAGELFF.

There are a few counts of this clonotype. The rearrangement uses TRBV19 and TRBJ2-3; 15 positions agree with TRBD2. The V gene end was trimmed by 5 bases and the J gene end by 4 bases; junction bases not matched to a gene: 7. Germline values: CDR1 LNHDA, CDR2 SQIVND (reference sequence). This CDR3 is 17 amino acids long. CDR3 residues: CASSPRTSGGAADTQYF. Here the CDR3 DNA reads TGTGCCAGTAGTCCCCGGACTAGCGGGGGGGCAGCAGATACGCAGTATTTT.

This clonotype was observed a few times. The rearrangement uses TRBV5-1 and TRBJ1-1; D remains ambiguous. V lost 3 bases to trimming and J lost 0 bases, with 12 bases between them. The germline V gene encodes CDR1 SGHRS and CDR2 YFSETQ. CDR3 length: 15 amino acids. The CDR3 here is CASSCRNSMNTEAFF. The DNA for the CDR3 is TGCGCCAGCAGCTGCAGAAATTCCATGAACACTGAAGCTTTCTTT.

There are a few counts of this clonotype. CDR3 in DNA: TGTGCCATCAGCCCCGGGACTAGCGGGACGGGGGAGCAGTACTTC. This translates into CAISPGTSGTGEQYF. This chain connects TRBV10-3 to TRBJ2-7; TRBD2 matches at 13 bases. Germline CDR1 reads ENHRY; CDR2 reads SYGVKD. The CDR3 length is 15 residues. The ends lost 6 bases at V and 7 bases at J; junction bases unmatched: 9.

J is TRBJ2-7 and V is TRBV6-6; D gene unclear. The germline V gene has CDR1 MNHNY and CDR2 SVGAGI (reference sequence). CDR3 size: 14 residues. The V gene lost 0 bases and the J gene lost 2 bases, with 8 bases spanning the gap. The DNA of the CDR3 is TGTGCCAGCAGTTACTCCAGCTGTACCTACGAGCAGTACTTC. It codes for CASSYSSCTYEQYF.

This clonotype was counted between two and nine times. The chain couples TRBV24-1 to TRBJ2-1; 10 bases align to TRBD2. The CDR3 covers 17 residues. The J segment lost 3 bases and the V segment lost 4 bases, leaving 8 bases of the junction unmatched. Germline V gene lookup returns CDR1 KGHDR and CDR2 SFDVKD. CDR3 sequence reads: CATSEGPGLANYNEQFF. CDR3 DNA sequence: TGTGCCACCAGTGAAGGGCCGGGACTAGCGAACTACAATGAGCAGTTCTTC.

This clonotype occurred many times. The V gene is TRBV23-1, the J gene TRBJ1-2; the match to TRBD1 covers 7 bases. TRBV23-1 is identified as an open reading frame with a role that is uncertain. The CDR3 spans 14 residues. V was clipped by 6 bases and J by 2 bases; unmatched bases: 6. The CDR3 nucleotides are TGCGCCAGCAGCCCCCCGACAGGGAACTATGGCTACACCTTC. Its protein is CASSPPTGNYGYTF.

This clonotype was seen many times. The rearrangement uses TRBV7-8 and TRBJ1-2; possible D gene TRBD1, 6 bases. The V gene lost 4 bases and the J gene lost 5 bases, with 14 bases spanning the gap. Germline lookup yields CDR1 SGHVS and CDR2 FQNEAQ. The CDR3 is 14 residues long. The CDR3 bases are TGTGCCAGCAGCTCCGTGTGGGACAAGTATGGCTACACCTTC. Residues: CASSSVWDKYGYTF.

This sequence joins TRBV28 and TRBJ2-7; perhaps TRBD2 as D (6 bases). The germline CDR1 and CDR2 sequences are MDHEN and SYDVKM. V was cut by 6 bases and J by 1 base, with 13 bases left in between. This CDR3 comprises 14 residues. The CDR3 sequence: CASRLERVSYEQYF. For the CDR3, the DNA is TGTGCCAGCAGACTTGAGCGGGTGTCCTACGAGCAGTACTTC.

The rearrangement links TRBV4-2 to TRBJ2-7; TRBD2 might be the D (6 bases). V lost 0 bases to trimming and J lost 1 base, with 16 bases between them. The CDR3 totals 17 residues. CDR1 is LGHNA, CDR2 YNFKEQ, per germline. CDR3 DNA: TGTGCCAGCAGCCAAGATGGGGACTGGAGCGAGTCCTACGAGCAGTACTTC. Translating it yields CASSQDGDWSESYEQYF.

This clonotype was observed at least ten times. The chain links TRBV7-9 to TRBJ1-5; 7 bases fit TRBD1. The germline CDR1 and CDR2 sequences are SEHNR and FQNEAQ (reference sequence). The CDR3 totals 13 residues. J was trimmed by 7 bases and V by 6 bases; bases with no gene match: 6. DNA of the CDR3: TGTGCCAGCAGTCCAACAGGGGAACAGCCCCAGCATTTT. Its protein product is CASSPTGEQPQHF.

The table lists this clonotype with many counts. This chain connects TRBV27 to TRBJ2-1; 10 positions match TRBD2. CDR1 is MNHEY, CDR2 SMNVEV, per germline (reference sequence). V lost 5 bases, J lost 0 bases, and 7 bases stayed unmatched. The CDR3 covers 17 residues. CDR3 bases: TGTGCCAGCAGTCCAGGAACTAGCGGGAACTCCTACAATGAGCAGTTCTTC. The encoded protein is CASSPGTSGNSYNEQFF.

This clonotype was observed a single time. The chain couples TRBV25-1 to TRBJ1-1, with TRBD1 identical over 8 bases. The germline CDR1 and CDR2 sequences are MGHDK and SYGVNS. With V trimmed by 3 bases and J by 1 base, 7 bases remained unmatched. This CDR3 has 16 residues. Here the CDR3 DNA reads TGTGCCAGCAGTGACAGGGGGCGGGGGCCGAACACTGAAGCTTTCTTT. It encodes CASSDRGRGPNTEAFF.

Only a few counts were recorded for this clonotype. V gene TRBV6-1 combines with J gene TRBJ2-7; D is uncertain. V was pared by 8 bases and J by 4 bases, with 15 bases between. There are 13 residues in the CDR3. Per germline, CDR1 MNHNS and CDR2 SASEGT. Here the CDR3 reads CASEHGTTYEQYF. CDR3 DNA: TGTGCCAGCGAACACGGCACGACGTACGAGCAGTACTTC.

In this sample, this clonotype turned up many times. The genes are TRBV4-1 and TRBJ2-1; 9 bases match TRBD1. The CDR3 is 16 residues long. Germline V CDR1 and CDR2: MGHRA, YSYEKL. J gave up 6 bases and V 3 bases, and 9 bases lay outside the gene matches. CDR3 sequence (DNA): TGCGCCAGCAGCCATCCCCCGGGACAGGGTGCCAATGAGCAGTTCTTC. Protein sequence: CASSHPPGQGANEQFF.

The rearrangement joins TRBV9 to TRBJ2-5; D could derive from TRBD1 or TRBD2 (5 bases each). The germline CDR1 and CDR2 sequences are SGDLS and YYNGEE. This CDR3 has 15 residues. V lost 0 bases, J lost 6 bases, and 15 bases lay in between. As DNA, the CDR3 is TGTGCCAGCAGCGTAGGAAGATCCTCGGGACAGACCCAGTACTTC. The encoded protein is CASSVGRSSGQTQYF.